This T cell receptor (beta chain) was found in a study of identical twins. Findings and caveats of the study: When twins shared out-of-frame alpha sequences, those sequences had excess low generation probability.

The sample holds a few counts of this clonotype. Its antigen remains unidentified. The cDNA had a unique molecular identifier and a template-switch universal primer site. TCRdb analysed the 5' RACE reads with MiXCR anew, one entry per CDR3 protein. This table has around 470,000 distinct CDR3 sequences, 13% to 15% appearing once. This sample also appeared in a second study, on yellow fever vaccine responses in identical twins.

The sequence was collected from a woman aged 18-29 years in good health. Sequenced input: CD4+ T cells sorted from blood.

CDR3 nucleotide sequence: TGTGCCAGCAGTGGGGATGACACGCTGGGGGCCAAAAACATTCAGTACTTC. Its protein product is CASSGDDTLGAKNIQYF. The V call is TRBV25-1, the J call TRBJ2-4; no clear D gene. Germline CDR1 MGHDK, CDR2 SYGVNS. The CDR3 length is 17 residues. Trimming removed 4 bases from V and 1 base from J, with 17 bases in between.